Listed below are T cell receptor beta chains from one sample, sequenced in a study of Ad26.COV2.S vaccination and SARS-CoV-2 variants. The protocol was immunoSEQ multiplex PCR, while the TCRdb copy is restricted to in-frame clones and leaves out a portion. The sample lists roughly 420,000 clones, approximately 92% occurring once. The sequencing here drew on peripheral blood, taken in a trial of Ad26.COV2.S vaccine versus placebo. Every receptor here comes from a person aged 18-60 years who received the Ad26.COV2.S COVID-19 vaccine or a placebo. Each CDR3 is given with its conserved first and last residue. D genes are given only for firm matches. Not every row has a clone size; where given, it reads once, few, many or a size class.

clone_size: -; v_call: TRBV2; d_call: -; j_call: TRBJ1-2; cdr3_nt: TGTGCCAGCAGTGCGGATCGGGGGGGCTACACCTTC; cdr3_aa: CASSADRGGYTF
clone_size: -; v_call: TRBV12-3/TRBV12-4; d_call: -; j_call: TRBJ2-3; cdr3_nt: TGTGCCAGCAGTTTGTTCAGCACAGATACGCAGTATTTT; cdr3_aa: CASSLFSTDTQYF
clone_size: -; v_call: TRBV4-1; d_call: -; j_call: TRBJ1-4; cdr3_nt: TGCGCCAGCAGCCTTCTAGAAGGGGTAGAGGCAACTAATGAAAAACTGTTTTTT; cdr3_aa: CASSLLEGVEATNEKLFF
clone_size: -; v_call: TRBV6-1; d_call: TRBD1; j_call: TRBJ1-5; cdr3_nt: TGTGCCAGCAGTGAAGAGGGGGCCAGGACAAGACAGCCCCAGCATTTT; cdr3_aa: CASSEEGARTRQPQHF
clone_size: -; v_call: TRBV27; d_call: -; j_call: TRBJ1-5; cdr3_nt: TGTGCCAGCAGTTTGCGGGCAGCGTCGATGGTAGGTCAGCCCCAGCATTTT; cdr3_aa: CASSLRAASMVGQPQHF
clone_size: -; v_call: TRBV4-3; d_call: TRBD2; j_call: TRBJ2-1; cdr3_nt: TGCGCCAGCAGCCAGCTAGCGGGAGAGTCGAATGAGCAGTTCTTC; cdr3_aa: CASSQLAGESNEQFF
clone_size: -; v_call: TRBV28; d_call: -; j_call: TRBJ2-5; cdr3_nt: TGTGCCAGCAGTTTATGGTTCCCGGGACAAAGTTTGGAGACCCAGTACTTC; cdr3_aa: CASSLWFPGQSLETQYF
clone_size: few; v_call: TRBV11-3; d_call: -; j_call: TRBJ1-6; cdr3_nt: TGTGCCAGCAGCCGTAGACATTCACCCCTCCACTTT; cdr3_aa: CASSRRHSPLHF
clone_size: -; v_call: TRBV6-6; d_call: -; j_call: TRBJ2-6; cdr3_nt: TGTGCCAGCGGGGGGAAGGGGTCTGGGGCCAACGTCCTGACTTTC; cdr3_aa: CASGGKGSGANVLTF
clone_size: -; v_call: TRBV30; d_call: -; j_call: TRBJ2-5; cdr3_nt: TGTGCCTGGAGTGCCCACGCCGGGACCCAGTACTTC; cdr3_aa: CAWSAHAGTQYF
clone_size: -; v_call: TRBV27; d_call: -; j_call: TRBJ1-1; cdr3_nt: TGTGCCAGCAGTTCCTATAGACAGAGTGAAGCTTTCTTT; cdr3_aa: CASSSYRQSEAFF